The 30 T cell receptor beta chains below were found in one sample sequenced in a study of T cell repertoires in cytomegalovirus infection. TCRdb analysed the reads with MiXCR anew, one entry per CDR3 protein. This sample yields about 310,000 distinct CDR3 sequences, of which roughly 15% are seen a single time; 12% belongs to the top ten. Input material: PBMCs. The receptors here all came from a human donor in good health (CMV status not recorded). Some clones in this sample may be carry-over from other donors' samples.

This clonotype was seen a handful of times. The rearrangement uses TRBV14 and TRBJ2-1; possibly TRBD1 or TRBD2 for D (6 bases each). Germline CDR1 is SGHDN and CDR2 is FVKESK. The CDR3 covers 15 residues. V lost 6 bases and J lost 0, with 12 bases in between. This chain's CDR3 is CASSGGLPSYNEQFF. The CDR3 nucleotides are TGTGCCAGCAGTGGGGGGCTTCCCTCCTACAATGAGCAGTTCTTC.

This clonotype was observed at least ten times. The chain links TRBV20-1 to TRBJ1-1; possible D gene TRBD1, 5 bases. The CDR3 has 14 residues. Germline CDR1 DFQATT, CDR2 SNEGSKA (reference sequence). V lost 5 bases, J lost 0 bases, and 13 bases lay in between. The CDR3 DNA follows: TGCAGTGCTTTCCCCCAGGGTTTGAACACTGAAGCTTTCTTT. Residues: CSAFPQGLNTEAFF.

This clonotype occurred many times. The CDR3 DNA follows: TGTGCCAGCAGCCTACGGGCAGGGGGCGGCGGCACTGAAGCTTTCTTT. The encoded protein is CASSLRAGGGGTEAFF. The chain employs TRBV27 and TRBJ1-1, with 8 bases lining up with TRBD1. The CDR3 loop spans 16 amino acids. V lost 6 bases, J lost 4 bases, and 13 bases stayed unmatched. Germline loops: CDR1 MNHEY, CDR2 SMNVEV (reference sequence).

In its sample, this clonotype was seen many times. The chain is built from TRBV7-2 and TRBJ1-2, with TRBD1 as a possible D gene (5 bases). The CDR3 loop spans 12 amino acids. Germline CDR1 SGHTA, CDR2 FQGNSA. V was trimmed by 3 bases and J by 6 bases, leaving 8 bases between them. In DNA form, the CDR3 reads TGTGCCAGCAGCTTCGCGGGGCATGGCTACACCTTC. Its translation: CASSFAGHGYTF.

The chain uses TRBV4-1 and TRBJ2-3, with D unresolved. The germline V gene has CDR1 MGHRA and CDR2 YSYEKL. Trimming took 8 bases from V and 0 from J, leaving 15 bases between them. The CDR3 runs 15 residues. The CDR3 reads CASGYSATSTDTQYF. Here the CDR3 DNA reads TGCGCCAGCGGCTATTCAGCCACTAGCACAGATACGCAGTATTTT.

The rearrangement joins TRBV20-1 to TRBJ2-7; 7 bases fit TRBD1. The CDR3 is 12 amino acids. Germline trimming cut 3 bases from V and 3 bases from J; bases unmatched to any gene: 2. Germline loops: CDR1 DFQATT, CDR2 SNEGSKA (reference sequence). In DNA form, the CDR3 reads TGCAGTGCTAGGTCAGGGGGCTACGAGCAGTACTTC. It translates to CSARSGGYEQYF.

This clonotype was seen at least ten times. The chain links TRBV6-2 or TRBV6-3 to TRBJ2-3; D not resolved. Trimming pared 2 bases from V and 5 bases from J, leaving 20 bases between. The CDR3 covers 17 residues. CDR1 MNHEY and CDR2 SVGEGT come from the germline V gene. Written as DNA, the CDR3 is TGTGCCAGCAGTTACCCCTTTTACGATCAGGATCAAGATACGCAGTATTTT. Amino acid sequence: CASSYPFYDQDQDTQYF.

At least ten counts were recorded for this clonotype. CDR3 sequence reads: CASSLFVGLAGSLTDTQYF. CDR3 in DNA: TGTGCCAGCAGTTTATTCGTGGGACTAGCGGGATCTCTCACAGATACGCAGTATTTT. The chain is built from TRBV28 and TRBJ2-3; 13 bases align to TRBD2. This CDR3 has 19 residues. Losses at the gene ends were 1 base for V and 2 bases for J; bases not matched to a gene: 9. Germline V gene data show CDR1 as MDHEN and CDR2 as SYDVKM.

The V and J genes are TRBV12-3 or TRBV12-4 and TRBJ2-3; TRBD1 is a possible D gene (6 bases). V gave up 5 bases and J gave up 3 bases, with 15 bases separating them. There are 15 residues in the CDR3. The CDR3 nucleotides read TGTGCCAGCAGTCCCAGGACAGCAAAGACAGATACGCAGTATTTT. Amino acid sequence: CASSPRTAKTDTQYF.

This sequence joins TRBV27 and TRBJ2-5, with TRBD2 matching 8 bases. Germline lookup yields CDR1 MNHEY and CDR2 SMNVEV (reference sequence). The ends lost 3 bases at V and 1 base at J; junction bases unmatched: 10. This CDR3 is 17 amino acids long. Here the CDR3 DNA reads TGTGCCAGCAGTTTTCACGGGGCGGGGGGCCTCCAAGAGACCCAGTACTTC. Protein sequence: CASSFHGAGGLQETQYF.

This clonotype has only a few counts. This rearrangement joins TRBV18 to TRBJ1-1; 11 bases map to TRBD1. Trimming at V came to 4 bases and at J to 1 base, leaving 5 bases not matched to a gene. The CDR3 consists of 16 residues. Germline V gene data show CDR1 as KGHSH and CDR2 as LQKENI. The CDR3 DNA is TGTGCCAGCTCACGGACAGGGGGCGCGGGGAACACTGAAGCTTTCTTT. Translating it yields CASSRTGGAGNTEAFF.

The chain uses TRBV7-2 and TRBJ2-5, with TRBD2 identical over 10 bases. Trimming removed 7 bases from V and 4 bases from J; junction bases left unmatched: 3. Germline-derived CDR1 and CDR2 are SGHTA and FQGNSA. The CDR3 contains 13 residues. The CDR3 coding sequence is TGTGCCAGCAAGCGGGGGGGGGGAGAGACCCAGTACTTC. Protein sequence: CASKRGGGETQYF. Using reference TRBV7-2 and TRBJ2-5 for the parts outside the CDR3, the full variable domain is GAGVSQSPSNKVTEKGKDVELRCDPISGHTALYWYRQSLGQGLEFLIYFQGNSAPDKSGLPSDRFSAERTGGSVSTLTIQRTQQEDSAVYLCASKRGGGETQYFGPGTRLLVL.

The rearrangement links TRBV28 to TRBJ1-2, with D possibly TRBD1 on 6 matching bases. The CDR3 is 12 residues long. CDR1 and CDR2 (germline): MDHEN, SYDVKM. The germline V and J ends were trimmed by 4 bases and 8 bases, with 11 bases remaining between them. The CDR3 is CASSSLDSGYTF. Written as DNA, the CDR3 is TGTGCCAGCAGTTCCCTGGACAGCGGCTACACCTTC.

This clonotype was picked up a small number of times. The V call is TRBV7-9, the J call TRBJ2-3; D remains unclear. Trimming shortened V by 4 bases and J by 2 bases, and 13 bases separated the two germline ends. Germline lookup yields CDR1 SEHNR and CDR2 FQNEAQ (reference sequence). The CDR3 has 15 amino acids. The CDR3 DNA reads TGTGCCAGCAGCTGGAACCAGGAATACACAGATACGCAGTATTTT. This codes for CASSWNQEYTDTQYF.

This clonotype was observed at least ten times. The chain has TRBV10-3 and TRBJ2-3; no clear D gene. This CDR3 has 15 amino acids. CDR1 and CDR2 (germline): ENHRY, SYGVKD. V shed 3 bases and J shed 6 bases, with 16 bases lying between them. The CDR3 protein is CAISEASGYDDTQYF. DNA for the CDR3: TGTGCCATCAGTGAAGCTAGTGGTTACGATGATACGCAGTATTTT.

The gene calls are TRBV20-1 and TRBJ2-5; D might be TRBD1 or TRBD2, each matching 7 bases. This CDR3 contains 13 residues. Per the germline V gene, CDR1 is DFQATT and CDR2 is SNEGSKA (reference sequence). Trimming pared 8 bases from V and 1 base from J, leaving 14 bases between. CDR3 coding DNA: TGCAGTTCCGACAGGGAGGGCCAAGAGACCCAGTACTTC. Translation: CSSDREGQETQYF.

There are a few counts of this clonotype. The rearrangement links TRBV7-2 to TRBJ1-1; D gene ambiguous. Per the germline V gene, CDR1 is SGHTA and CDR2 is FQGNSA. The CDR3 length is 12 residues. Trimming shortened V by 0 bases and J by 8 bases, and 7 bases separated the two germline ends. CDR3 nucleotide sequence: TGTGCCAGCAGCTTAGCGGCTAGGGAAGCTTTCTTT. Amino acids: CASSLAAREAFF. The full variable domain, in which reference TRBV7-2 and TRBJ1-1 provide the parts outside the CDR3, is GAGVSQSPSNKVTEKGKDVELRCDPISGHTALYWYRQSLGQGLEFLIYFQGNSAPDKSGLPSDRFSAERTGGSVSTLTIQRTQQEDSAVYLCASSLAAREAFFGQGTRLTVV.

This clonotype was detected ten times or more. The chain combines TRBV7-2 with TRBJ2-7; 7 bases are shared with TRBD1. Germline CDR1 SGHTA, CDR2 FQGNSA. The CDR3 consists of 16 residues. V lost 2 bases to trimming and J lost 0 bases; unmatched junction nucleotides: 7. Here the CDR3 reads CASSLTGTVNSYEQYF. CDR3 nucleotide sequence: TGTGCCAGCAGCTTAACGGGGACAGTGAACTCCTACGAGCAGTACTTC.

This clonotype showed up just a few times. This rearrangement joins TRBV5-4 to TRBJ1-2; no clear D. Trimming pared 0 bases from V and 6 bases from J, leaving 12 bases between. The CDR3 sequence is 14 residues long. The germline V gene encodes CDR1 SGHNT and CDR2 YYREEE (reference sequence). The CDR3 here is CASSLGEGPDGYTF. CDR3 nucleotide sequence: TGTGCCAGCAGCTTGGGGGAGGGCCCGGATGGCTACACCTTC.

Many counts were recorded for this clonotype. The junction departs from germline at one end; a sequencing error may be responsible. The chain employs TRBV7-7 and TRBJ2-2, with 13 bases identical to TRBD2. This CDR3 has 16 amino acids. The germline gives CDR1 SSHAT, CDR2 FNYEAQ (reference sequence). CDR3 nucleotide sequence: TGTGCTAGCAGCCCAGGGACTAGCGGGGTTACTGGGGAGCTGTTTTTT. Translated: CASSPGTSGVTGELFF.

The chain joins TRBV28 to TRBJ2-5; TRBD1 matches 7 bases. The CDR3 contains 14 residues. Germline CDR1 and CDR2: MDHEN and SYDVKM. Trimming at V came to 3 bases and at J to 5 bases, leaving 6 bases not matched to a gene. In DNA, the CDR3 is TGTGCCAGCAGTTTTACAGGGGTAAGGGAGACCCAGTACTTC. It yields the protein CASSFTGVRETQYF.

This chain's CDR3 is CASKVTGANVLTF. CDR3 nucleotides: TGTGCCAGCAAGGTTACTGGGGCCAACGTCCTGACTTTC. The V gene is TRBV27, the J gene TRBJ2-6; the D is unclear. The CDR3 contains 13 residues. V was shortened by 7 bases and J by 2 bases, with 6 bases between the two germline ends. Per germline, CDR1 MNHEY and CDR2 SMNVEV (reference sequence). Based on the CDR3 plus reference TRBV27 and TRBJ2-6, the full variable domain is EAQVTQNPRYLITVTGKKLTVTCSQNMNHEYMSWYRQDPGLGLRQIYYSMNVEVTDKGDVPEGYKVSRKEKRNFPLILESPSPNQTSLYFCASKVTGANVLTFGAGSRLTVL.

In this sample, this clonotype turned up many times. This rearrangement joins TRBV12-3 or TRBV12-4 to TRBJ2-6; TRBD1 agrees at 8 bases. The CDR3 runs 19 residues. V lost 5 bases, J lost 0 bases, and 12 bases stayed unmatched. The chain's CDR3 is CASSPTLGTGHSGANVLTF. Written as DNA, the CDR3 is TGTGCCAGCAGTCCAACACTCGGGACAGGCCACTCTGGGGCCAACGTCCTGACTTTC.

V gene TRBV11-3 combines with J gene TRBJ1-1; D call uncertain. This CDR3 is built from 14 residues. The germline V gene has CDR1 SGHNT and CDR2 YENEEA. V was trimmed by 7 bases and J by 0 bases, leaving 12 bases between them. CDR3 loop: CASTEKGMNTEAFF. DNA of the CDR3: TGTGCCAGCACCGAAAAGGGAATGAACACTGAAGCTTTCTTT.

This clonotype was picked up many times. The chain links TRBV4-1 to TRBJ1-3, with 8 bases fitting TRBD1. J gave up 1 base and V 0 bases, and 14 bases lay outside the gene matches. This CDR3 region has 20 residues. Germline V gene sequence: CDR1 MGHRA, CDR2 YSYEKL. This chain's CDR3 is CASSQEGSPDRAGSGNTIYF. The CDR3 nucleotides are TGCGCCAGCAGCCAAGAAGGGAGCCCGGACAGGGCTGGATCTGGAAACACCATATATTTT.

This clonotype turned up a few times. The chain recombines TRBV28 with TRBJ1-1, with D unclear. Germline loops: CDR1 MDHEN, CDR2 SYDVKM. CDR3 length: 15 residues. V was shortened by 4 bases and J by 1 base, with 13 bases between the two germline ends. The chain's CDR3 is CASSSPRKRNTEAFF. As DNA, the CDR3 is TGTGCCAGCAGTTCCCCCAGGAAGAGGAACACTGAAGCTTTCTTT.

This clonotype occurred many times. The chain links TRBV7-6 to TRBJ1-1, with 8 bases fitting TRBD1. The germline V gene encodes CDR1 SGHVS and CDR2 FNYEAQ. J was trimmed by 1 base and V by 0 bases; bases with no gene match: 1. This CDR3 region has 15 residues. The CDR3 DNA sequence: TGTGCCAGCAGCTTAGCTGGGACAGGGAACACTGAAGCTTTCTTT. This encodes CASSLAGTGNTEAFF.

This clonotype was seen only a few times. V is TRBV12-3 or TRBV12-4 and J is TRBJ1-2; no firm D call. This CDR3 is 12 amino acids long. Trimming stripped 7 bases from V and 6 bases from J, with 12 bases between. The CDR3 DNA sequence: TGTGCCAGCACCTTAGGCCGCAATGGCTACACCTTC. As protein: CASTLGRNGYTF.

As DNA, the CDR3 is TGTGCCAGCAGCTTCTGGCGGGGGGGTTCAGAGACCCAGTACTTC. The encoded protein is CASSFWRGGSETQYF. This rearrangement joins TRBV7-2 to TRBJ2-5, with 9 bases fitting TRBD2. The germline V gene has CDR1 SGHTA and CDR2 FQGNSA. This CDR3 has 15 residues. The V gene end was trimmed by 3 bases and the J gene end by 4 bases; junction bases not matched to a gene: 6.

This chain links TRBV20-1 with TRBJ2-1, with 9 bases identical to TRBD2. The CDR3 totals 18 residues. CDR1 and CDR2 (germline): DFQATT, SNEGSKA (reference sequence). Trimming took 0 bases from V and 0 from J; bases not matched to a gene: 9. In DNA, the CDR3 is TGCAGTGCTAGAGATTTAAGCGGGGGGCGTCGCTCCTACAATGAGCAGTTCTTC. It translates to CSARDLSGGRRSYNEQFF.